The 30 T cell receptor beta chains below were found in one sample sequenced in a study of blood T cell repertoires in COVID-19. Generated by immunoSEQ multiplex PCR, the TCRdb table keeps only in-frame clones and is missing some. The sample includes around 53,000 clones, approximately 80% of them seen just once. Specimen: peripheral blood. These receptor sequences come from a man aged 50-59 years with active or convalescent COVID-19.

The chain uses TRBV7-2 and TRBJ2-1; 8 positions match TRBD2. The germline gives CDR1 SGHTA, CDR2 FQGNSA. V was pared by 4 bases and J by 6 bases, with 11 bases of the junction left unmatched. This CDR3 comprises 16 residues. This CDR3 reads CASSSHGTRKVNEQFF. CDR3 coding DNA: TGTGCCAGCAGCTCACACGGGACTAGGAAGGTCAATGAGCAGTTCTTC.

In nucleotides, the CDR3 is TGTGCCAGCATCTTAGGGGTGATCAATCAGCCCCAGCATTTT. This translates into CASILGVINQPQHF. The V and J genes are TRBV6-5 and TRBJ1-5; tentative D call: TRBD1 (5 bases). The CDR3 is made up of 14 amino acids. Trimming took off 7 bases at V and 3 bases at J, with 13 bases between the two ends. Per the germline V gene, CDR1 is MNHEY and CDR2 is SVGAGI.

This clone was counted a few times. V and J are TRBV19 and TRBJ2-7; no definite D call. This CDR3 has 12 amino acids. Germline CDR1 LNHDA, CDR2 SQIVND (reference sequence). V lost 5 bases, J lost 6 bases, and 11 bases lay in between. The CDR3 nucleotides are TGTGCCAGTAGTGGTGGCAGTCGCGAGCAGTACTTC. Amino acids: CASSGGSREQYF.

CDR3 protein: CASTPGTGNTDTQYF. The CDR3 nucleotides read TGTGCCAGTACCCCCGGGACAGGAAACACAGATACGCAGTATTTT. The chain links TRBV19 to TRBJ2-3, with 8 bases identical to TRBD1. Per the germline V gene, CDR1 is LNHDA and CDR2 is SQIVND (reference sequence). The ends lost 7 bases at V and 2 bases at J; junction bases unmatched: 8. The CDR3 extends over 15 amino acids.

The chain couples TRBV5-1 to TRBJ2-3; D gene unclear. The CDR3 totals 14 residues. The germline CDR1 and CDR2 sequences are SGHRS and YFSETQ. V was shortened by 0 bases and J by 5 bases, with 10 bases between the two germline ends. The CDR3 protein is CASSLAGLVDTQYF. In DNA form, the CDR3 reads TGCGCCAGCAGCTTGGCGGGTCTGGTAGATACGCAGTATTTT.

Written as DNA, the CDR3 is TGTGCCAGTCGACAGGAAAAACTGTTTTTT. Its protein is CASRQEKLFF. The chain employs TRBV19 and TRBJ1-4, with D possibly matching TRBD1 (5 bases). V lost 8 bases and J lost 8, with 6 bases in between. From germline, CDR1 is LNHDA and CDR2 SQIVND (reference sequence). The CDR3 runs to 10 residues.

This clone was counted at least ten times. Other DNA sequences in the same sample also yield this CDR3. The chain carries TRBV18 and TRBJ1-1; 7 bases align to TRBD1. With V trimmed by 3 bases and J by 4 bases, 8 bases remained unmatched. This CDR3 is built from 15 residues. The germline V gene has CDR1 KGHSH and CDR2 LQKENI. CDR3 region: CASSPNRGQSTEAFF. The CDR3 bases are TGTGCCAGCTCACCGAACAGGGGTCAAAGCACTGAAGCTTTCTTT. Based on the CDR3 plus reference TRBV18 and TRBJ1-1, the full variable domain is NAGVMQNPRHLVRRRGQEARLRCSPMKGHSHVYWYRQLPEEGLKFMVYLQKENIIDESGMPKERFSAEFPKEGPSILRIQQVVRGDSAAYFCASSPNRGQSTEAFFGQGTRLTVV.

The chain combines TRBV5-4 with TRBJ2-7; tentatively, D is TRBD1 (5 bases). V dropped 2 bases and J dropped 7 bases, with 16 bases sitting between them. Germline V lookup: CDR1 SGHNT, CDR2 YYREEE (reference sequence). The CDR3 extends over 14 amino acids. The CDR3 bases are TGTGCCAGCAGCTTCGCCATGGTCACAGGAGAGCAGTACTTC. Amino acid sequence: CASSFAMVTGEQYF.

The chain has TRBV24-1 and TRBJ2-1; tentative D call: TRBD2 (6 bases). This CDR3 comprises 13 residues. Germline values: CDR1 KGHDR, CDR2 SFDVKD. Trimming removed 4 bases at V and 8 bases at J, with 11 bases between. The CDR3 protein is CATSERGFHEQFF. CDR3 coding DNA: TGTGCCACCAGTGAACGGGGGTTCCATGAGCAGTTCTTC.

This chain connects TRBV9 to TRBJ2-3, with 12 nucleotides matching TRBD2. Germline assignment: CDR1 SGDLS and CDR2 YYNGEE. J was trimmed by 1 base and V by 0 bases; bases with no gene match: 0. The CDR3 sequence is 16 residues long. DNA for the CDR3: TGTGCCAGCAGCGTAGGACTAGCGGGGGGCACAGATACGCAGTATTTT. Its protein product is CASSVGLAGGTDTQYF.

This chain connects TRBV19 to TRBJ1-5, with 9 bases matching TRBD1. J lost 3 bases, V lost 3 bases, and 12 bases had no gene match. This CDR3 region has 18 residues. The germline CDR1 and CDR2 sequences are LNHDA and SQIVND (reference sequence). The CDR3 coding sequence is TGTGCCAGTAGTATCCGGCAGACAGGGGGGACTGACAATCAGCCCCAGCATTTT. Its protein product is CASSIRQTGGTDNQPQHF.

CDR3 coding DNA: TGTGCCAGCAGACCTTCAGGAGCGGGAGAGACCCAGTACTTC. This encodes CASRPSGAGETQYF. V is TRBV5-6 and J is TRBJ2-5; weak D call: TRBD2 (6 bases). V lost 5 bases, J lost 4 bases, and 15 bases lay in between. The CDR3 has 14 residues. Per the germline V gene, CDR1 is SGHDT and CDR2 is YYEEEE.

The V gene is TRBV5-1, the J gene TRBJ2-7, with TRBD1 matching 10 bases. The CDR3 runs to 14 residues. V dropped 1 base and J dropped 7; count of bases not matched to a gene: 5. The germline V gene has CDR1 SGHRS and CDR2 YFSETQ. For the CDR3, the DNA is TGCGCCAGCAGCTTGTGGGACAGGGGTGGGGAGCAGTACTTC. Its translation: CASSLWDRGGEQYF.

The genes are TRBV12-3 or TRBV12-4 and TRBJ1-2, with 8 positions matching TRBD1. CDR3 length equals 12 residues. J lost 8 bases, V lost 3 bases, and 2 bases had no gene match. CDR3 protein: CASSLNRGGYTF. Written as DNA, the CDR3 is TGTGCCAGCAGTTTGAACAGGGGGGGCTACACCTTC.

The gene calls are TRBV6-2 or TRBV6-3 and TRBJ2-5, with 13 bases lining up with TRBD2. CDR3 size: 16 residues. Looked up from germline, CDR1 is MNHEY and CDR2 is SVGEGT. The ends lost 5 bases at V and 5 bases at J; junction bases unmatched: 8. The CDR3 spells CASSTLLAGGQETQYF. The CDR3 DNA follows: TGTGCCAGCAGTACACTACTAGCGGGGGGGCAGGAGACCCAGTACTTC.

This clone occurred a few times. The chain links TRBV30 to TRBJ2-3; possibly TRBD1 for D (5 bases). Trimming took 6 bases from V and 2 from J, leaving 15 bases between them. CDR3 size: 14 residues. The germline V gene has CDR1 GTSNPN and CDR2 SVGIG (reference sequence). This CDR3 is CACSRTSTTDTQYF. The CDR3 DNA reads TGTGCCTGCAGCCGGACAAGCACCACAGATACGCAGTATTTT.

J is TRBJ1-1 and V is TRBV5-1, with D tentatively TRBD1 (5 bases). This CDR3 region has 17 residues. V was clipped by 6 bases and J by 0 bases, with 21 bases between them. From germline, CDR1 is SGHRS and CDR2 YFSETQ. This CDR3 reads CASTSGRGFAMNTEAFF. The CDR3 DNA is TGCGCCAGCACTAGTGGGCGGGGGTTTGCGATGAACACTGAAGCTTTCTTT.

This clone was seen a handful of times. The CDR3 DNA reads as TGTGCCAGCAGTGCGAGGACAGGGGGCGTAAATGGCTACACCTTC. This codes for CASSARTGGVNGYTF. This chain connects TRBV2 to TRBJ1-2, with 11 bases aligning to TRBD1. Germline CDR1 reads SNHLY; CDR2 reads FYNNEI. The ends lost 4 bases at V and 6 bases at J; junction bases unmatched: 7. CDR3 length equals 15 residues. Looking up the rest from reference TRBV2 and TRBJ1-2 gives the full variable domain: EPEVTQTPSHQVTQMGQEVILRCVPISNHLYFYWYRQILGQKVEFLVSFYNNEISEKSEIFDDQFSVERPDGSNFTLKIRSTKLEDSAMYFCASSARTGGVNGYTFGSGTRLTVV.

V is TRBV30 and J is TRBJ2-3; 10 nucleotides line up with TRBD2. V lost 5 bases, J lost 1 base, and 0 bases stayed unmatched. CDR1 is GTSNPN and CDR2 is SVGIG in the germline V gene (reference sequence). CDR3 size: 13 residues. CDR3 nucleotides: TGTGCCTGGGGGACTAGCGGCACAGATACGCAGTATTTT. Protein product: CAWGTSGTDTQYF.

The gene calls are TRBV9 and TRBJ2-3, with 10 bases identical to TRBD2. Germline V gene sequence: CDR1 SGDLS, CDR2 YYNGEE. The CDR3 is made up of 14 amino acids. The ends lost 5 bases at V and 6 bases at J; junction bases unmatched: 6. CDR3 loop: CASSFSGGKDTQYF. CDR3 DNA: TGTGCCAGCAGTTTTAGCGGGGGGAAGGATACGCAGTATTTT.

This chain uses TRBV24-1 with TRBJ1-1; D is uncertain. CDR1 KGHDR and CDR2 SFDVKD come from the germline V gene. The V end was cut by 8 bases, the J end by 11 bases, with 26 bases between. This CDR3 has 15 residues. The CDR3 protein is CATTQEGNRLEFAFF. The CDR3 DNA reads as TGTGCCACCACGCAAGAGGGTAACCGACTCGAGTTTGCTTTCTTT.

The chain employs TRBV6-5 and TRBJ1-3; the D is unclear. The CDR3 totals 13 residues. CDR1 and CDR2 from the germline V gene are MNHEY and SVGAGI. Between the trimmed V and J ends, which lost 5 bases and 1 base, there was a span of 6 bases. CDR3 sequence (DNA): TGTGCCAGCAGTCGACTATCTGGAAACACCATATATTTT. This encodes CASSRLSGNTIYF.

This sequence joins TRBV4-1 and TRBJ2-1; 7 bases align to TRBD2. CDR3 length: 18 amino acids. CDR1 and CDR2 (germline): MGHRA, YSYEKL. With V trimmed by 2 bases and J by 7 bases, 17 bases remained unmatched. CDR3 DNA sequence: TGCGCCAGCAGCCAATGGGCCCCGGGCGGGAGAGATTGGAATGAGCAGTTCTTC. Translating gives CASSQWAPGGRDWNEQFF.

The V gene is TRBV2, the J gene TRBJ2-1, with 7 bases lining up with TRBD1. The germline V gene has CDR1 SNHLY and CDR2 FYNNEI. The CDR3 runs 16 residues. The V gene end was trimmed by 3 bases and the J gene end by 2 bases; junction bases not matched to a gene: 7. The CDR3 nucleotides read TGTGCCAGCAGTGAGGGTCAGGGGGTTACCTACAATGAGCAGTTCTTC. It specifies CASSEGQGVTYNEQFF.

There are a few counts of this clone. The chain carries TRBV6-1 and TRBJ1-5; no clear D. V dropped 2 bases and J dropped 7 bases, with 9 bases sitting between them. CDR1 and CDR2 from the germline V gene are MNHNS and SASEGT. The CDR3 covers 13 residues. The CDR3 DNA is TGTGCCAGCAGTGAATCGGCGGGCCAGCCCCAGCATTTT. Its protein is CASSESAGQPQHF.

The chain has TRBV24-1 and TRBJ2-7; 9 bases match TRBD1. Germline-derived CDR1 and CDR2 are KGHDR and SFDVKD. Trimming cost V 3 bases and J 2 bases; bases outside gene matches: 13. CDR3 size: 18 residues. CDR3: CATSDGASGTGKTYEQYF. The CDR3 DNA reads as TGTGCCACCAGTGATGGTGCGAGTGGGACAGGGAAAACCTACGAGCAGTACTTC.

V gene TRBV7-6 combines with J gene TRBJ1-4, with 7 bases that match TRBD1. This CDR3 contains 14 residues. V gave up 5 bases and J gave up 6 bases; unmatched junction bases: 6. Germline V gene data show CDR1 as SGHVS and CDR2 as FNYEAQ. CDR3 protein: CASSLTGNDEKLFF. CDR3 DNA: TGTGCCAGCAGCCTGACAGGGAACGATGAAAAACTGTTTTTT.

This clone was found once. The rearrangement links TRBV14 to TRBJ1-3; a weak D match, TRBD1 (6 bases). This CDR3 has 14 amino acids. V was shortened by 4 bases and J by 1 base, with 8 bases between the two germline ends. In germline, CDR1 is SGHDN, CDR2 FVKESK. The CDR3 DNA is TGTGCCAGCAGCCGTGACAGGTCTGGAAACACCATATATTTT. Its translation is CASSRDRSGNTIYF.

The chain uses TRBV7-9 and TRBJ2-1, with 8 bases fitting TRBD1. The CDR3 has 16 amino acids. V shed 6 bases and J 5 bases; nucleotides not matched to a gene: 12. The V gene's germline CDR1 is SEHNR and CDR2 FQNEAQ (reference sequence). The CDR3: CASRPRAQGGNNEQFF. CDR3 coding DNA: TGTGCCAGCAGACCCAGGGCACAGGGGGGAAACAATGAGCAGTTCTTC.

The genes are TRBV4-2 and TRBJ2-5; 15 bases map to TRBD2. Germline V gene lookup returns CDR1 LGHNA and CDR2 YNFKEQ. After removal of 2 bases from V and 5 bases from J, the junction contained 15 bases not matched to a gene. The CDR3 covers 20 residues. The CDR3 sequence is CASSQRGGRTSGRGGETQYF. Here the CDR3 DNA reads TGTGCCAGCAGCCAAAGGGGTGGCAGGACTAGCGGGAGGGGAGGGGAGACCCAGTACTTC.